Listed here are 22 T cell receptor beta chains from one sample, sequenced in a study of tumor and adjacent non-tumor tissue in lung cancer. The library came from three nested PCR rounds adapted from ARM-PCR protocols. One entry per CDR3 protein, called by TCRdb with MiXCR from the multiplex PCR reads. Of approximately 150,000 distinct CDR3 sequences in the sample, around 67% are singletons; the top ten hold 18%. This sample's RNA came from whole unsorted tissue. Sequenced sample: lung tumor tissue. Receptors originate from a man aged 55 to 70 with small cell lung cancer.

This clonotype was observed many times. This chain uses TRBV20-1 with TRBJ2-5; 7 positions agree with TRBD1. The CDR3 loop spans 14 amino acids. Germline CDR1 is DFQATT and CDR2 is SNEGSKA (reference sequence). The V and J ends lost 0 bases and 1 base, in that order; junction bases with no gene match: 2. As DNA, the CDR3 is TGCAGTGCTAGAGAGGGGACAGCCCAAGAGACCCAGTACTTC. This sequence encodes CSAREGTAQETQYF.

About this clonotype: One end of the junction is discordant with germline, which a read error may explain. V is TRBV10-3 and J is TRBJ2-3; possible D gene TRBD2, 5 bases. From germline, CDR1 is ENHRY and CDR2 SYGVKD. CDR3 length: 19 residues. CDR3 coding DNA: TGTGCCATCAGTGAGTCAATGTCTCCGACGGTCTCTAGCAAAGATACGCAGTATTTT. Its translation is CAISESMSPTVSSKDTQYF.

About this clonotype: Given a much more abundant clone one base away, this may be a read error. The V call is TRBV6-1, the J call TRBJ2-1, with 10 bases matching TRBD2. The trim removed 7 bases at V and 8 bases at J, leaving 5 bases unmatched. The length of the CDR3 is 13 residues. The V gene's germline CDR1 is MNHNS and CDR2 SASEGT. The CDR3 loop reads CASKLAGRHEQFF. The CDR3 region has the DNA TGTGCCAGCAAACTAGCGGGACGCCATGAGCAGTTCTTC.

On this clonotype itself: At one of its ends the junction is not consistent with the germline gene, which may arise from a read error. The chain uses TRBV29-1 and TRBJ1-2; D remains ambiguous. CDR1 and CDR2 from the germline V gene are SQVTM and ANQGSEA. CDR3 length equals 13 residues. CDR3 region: CSLEKTVNYGYTF. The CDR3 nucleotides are TGTAGCCTTGAAAAAACTGTCAACTATGGCTACACCTTC.

Written as DNA, the CDR3 is TGTGCCAGCAGCTACACTAGCGGGGCCTACGAGCAGTACTTC. It is translated as CASSYTSGAYEQYF. J is TRBJ2-7 and V is TRBV7-9; 10 bases agree with TRBD2. CDR1 and CDR2 (germline): SEHNR, FQNEAQ (reference sequence). The CDR3 spans 14 residues. The trim removed 4 bases at V and 2 bases at J, leaving 2 bases unmatched.

CDR3 region: CATSDGRGDEQFF. The CDR3 nucleotides read TGTGCCACCAGTGATGGGAGGGGGGATGAGCAGTTCTTC. V is TRBV24-1 and J is TRBJ2-1; D might be TRBD2 (7 bases). The CDR3 consists of 13 residues. Trimming left V 3 bases short and J 8 bases short, with 10 bases between. Germline CDR1 is KGHDR and CDR2 is SFDVKD.

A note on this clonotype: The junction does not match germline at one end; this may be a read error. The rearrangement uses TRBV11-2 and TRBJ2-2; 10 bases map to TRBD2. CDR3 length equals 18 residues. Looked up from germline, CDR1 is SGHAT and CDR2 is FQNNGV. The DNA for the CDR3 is TGTGCCAGTAGCTTAGTCGCACTAGCGGGAACTAGGACCGGGGAGCTGTTTTTT. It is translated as CASSLVALAGTRTGELFF.

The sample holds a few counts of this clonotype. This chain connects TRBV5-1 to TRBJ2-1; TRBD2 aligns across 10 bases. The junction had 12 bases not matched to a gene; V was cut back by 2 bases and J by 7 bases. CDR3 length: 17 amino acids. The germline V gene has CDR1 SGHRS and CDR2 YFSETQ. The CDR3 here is CASSFQGLASAGNEQFF. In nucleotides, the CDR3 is TGCGCCAGCAGCTTTCAGGGACTAGCGTCCGCGGGGAATGAGCAGTTCTTC.

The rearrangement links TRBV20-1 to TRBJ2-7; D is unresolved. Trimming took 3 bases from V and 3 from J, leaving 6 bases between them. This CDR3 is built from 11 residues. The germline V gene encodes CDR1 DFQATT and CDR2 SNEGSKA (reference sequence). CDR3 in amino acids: CSASDGYEQYF. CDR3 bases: TGCAGTGCTAGCGACGGCTACGAGCAGTACTTC.

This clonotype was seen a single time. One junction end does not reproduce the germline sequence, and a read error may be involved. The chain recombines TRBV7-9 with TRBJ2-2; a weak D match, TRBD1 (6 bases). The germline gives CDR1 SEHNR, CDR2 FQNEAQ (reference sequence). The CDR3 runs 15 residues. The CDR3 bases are TGTGTCAGCAGCTCCACTACCCAGGGGACCCGGGAGCTGTTTTTT. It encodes CVSSSTTQGTRELFF. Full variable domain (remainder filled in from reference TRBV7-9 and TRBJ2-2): DTGVSQNPRHKITKRGQNVTFRCDPISEHNRLYWYRQTLGQGPEFLTYFQNEAQLEKSRLLSDRFSAERPKGSFSTLEIQRTEQGDSAMYLCVSSSTTQGTRELFFGEGSRLTVL.

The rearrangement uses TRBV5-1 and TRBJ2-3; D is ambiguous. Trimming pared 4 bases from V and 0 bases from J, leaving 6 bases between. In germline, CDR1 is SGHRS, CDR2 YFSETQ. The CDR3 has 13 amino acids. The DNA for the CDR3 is TGCGCCAGCAGCGATCCAAGCACAGATACGCAGTATTTT. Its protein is CASSDPSTDTQYF.

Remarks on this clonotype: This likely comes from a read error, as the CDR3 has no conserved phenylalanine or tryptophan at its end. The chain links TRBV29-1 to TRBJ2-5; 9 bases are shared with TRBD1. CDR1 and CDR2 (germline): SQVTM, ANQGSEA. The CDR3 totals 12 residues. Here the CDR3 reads CSVDRGCETQYL. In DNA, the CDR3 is TGCAGTGTCGACAGGGGGTGTGAGACCCAGTACCTC.

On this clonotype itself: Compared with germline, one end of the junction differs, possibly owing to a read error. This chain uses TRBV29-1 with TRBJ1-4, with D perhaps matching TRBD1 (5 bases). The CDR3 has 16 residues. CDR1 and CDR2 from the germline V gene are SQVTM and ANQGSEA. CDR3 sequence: CSVEDSFGGTGEKLSF. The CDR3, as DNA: TGCAGCGTTGAAGATTCGTTCGGAGGGACTGGTGAAAAACTGTCTTTT.

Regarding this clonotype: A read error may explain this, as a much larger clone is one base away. The CDR3 region has the DNA TGTGCCGGCAGCCTCGAGTTCTACGAGCAGTACTTC. Its protein product is CAGSLEFYEQYF. The chain recombines TRBV11-2 with TRBJ2-7, with D hard to call. The germline V gene encodes CDR1 SGHAT and CDR2 FQNNGV. The CDR3 length is 12 residues.

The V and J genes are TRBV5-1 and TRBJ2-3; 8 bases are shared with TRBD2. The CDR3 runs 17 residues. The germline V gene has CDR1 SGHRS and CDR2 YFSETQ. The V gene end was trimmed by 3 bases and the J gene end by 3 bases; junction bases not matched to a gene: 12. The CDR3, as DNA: TGCGCCAGCAGCTCCGGATTAGCGGGACATGGTACAGATACGCAGTATTTT. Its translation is CASSSGLAGHGTDTQYF.

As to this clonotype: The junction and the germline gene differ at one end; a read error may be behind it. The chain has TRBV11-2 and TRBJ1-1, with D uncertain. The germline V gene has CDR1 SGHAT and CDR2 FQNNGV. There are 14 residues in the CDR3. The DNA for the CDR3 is TGTGCCGGCAGCTTAGATCTTGCGAGCACTGAAGCTTTCTTT. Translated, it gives CAGSLDLASTEAFF.

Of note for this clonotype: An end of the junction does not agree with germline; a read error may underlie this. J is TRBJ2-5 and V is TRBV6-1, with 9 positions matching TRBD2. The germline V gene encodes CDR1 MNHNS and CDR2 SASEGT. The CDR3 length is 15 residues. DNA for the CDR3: TGTGCCAGCAGGGATTGGGCTAGCGGGAAAGAGGCCCAGTACTTC. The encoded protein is CASRDWASGKEAQYF.

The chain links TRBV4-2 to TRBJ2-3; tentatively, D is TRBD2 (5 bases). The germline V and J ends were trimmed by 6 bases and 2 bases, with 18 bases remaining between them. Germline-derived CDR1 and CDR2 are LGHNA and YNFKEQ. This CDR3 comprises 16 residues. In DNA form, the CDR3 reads TGTGCCAGCAGTCAGCTAGCCTGCTGGAACACAGATACGCAGTATTTT. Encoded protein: CASSQLACWNTDTQYF.

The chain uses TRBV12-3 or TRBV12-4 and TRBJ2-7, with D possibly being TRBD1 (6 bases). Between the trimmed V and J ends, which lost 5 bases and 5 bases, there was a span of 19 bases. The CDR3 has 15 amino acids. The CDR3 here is CASSTDGTQTNEQYF. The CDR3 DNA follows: TGTGCCAGCAGTACAGACGGGACACAGACTAACGAGCAGTACTTC.

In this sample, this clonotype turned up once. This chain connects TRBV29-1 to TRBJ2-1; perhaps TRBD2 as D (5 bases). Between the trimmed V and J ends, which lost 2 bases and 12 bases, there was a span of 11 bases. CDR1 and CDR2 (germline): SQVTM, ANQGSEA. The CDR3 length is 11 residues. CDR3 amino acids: CSVENMRVQFF. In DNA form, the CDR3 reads TGCAGCGTTGAAAACATGCGGGTGCAGTTCTTC.

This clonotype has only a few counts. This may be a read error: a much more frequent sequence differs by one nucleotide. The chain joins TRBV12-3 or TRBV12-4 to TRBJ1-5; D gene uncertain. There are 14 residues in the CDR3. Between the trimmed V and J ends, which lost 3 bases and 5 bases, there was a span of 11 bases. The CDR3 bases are TGTGCCAGCAGTTTGAGGGTATCGGATCAGCCCCAGCATTTT. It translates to CASSLRVSDQPQHF.

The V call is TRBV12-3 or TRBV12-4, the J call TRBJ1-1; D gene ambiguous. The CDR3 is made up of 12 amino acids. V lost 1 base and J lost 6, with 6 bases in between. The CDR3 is CASSLGWAEAFF. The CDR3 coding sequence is TGTGCCAGCAGTTTAGGCTGGGCTGAAGCTTTCTTT.